The next 16 T cell receptor beta chains were all read from a single sample in a study of early T cells in non-severe SARS-CoV-2 infection. TCRdb analysed the 5' RACE reads with MiXCR anew, one entry per CDR3 protein. The profile shows 55,000 or so distinct CDR3 sequences, 6% to 7% of them singletons. Sequences were obtained from whole blood. These receptors came from an adult who was a healthcare worker with PCR-confirmed SARS-CoV-2 infection or an uninfected control (not recorded which).

This clonotype was seen only a few times. The V gene is TRBV5-1, the J gene TRBJ2-7; no reliable D call. V lost 1 base, J lost 2 bases, and 7 bases lay in between. Per germline, CDR1 SGHRS and CDR2 YFSETQ. This CDR3 has 13 residues. As DNA, the CDR3 is TGCGCCAGCAGCTTGATGGGCACCTACGAGCAGTACTTC. It specifies CASSLMGTYEQYF.

This clonotype showed up many times. The gene calls are TRBV15 and TRBJ2-3, with D perhaps matching TRBD1 (6 bases). Trimming shortened V by 1 base and J by 2 bases, and 16 bases separated the two germline ends. Germline V lookup: CDR1 LNHNV, CDR2 YYDKDF (reference sequence). CDR3 length: 17 residues. Here the CDR3 reads CATSRAGTSHATDTQYF. In DNA, the CDR3 is TGTGCCACCAGCAGAGCCGGGACATCCCACGCCACAGATACGCAGTATTTT.

CDR3 nucleotide sequence: TGTGCCAGCAGTTCCTCCGGGACTCCCCGGAGCAAAAACATTCAGTACTTC. It yields the protein CASSSSGTPRSKNIQYF. This rearrangement joins TRBV6-5 to TRBJ2-4, with D tentatively TRBD2 (6 bases). Trimming left V 4 bases short and J 3 bases short, with 19 bases between. The CDR3 is made up of 17 amino acids. Germline CDR1 MNHEY, CDR2 SVGAGI.

This clonotype was observed at least ten times. The chain has TRBV30 and TRBJ1-1; D not certain. The V end lost 4 bases, the J end lost 0 bases, and 9 bases lay between the germline ends. The CDR3 consists of 13 residues. Germline V gives CDR1 GTSNPN, CDR2 SVGIG (reference sequence). The CDR3 region is CAWIPHMNTEAFF. The CDR3 coding sequence is TGTGCCTGGATACCCCACATGAACACTGAAGCTTTCTTT.

This clonotype was seen many times. The chain couples TRBV9 to TRBJ1-6; the D gene is possibly TRBD1 (5 bases). V lost 3 bases and J lost 3, with 13 bases in between. CDR1 and CDR2 (germline): SGDLS, YYNGEE. The CDR3 covers 16 residues. The CDR3 nucleotides read TGTGCCAGCAGCGATGGGACGGTTCGCTATAATTCACCCCTCCACTTT. It codes for CASSDGTVRYNSPLHF.

There are a few counts of this clonotype. The J gene is TRBJ2-7, the V gene TRBV7-3, with D perhaps TRBD2 (5 bases). The CDR3 is 13 residues long. CDR1 and CDR2 from the germline V gene are SGHTA and FQGTGA. Trimming pared 5 bases from V and 0 bases from J, leaving 8 bases between. CDR3 protein: CASSGGPSYEQYF. The CDR3 region has the DNA TGTGCCAGCAGCGGCGGGCCCTCCTACGAGCAGTACTTC.

The table lists this clonotype with many counts. The V call is TRBV14, the J call TRBJ2-1, with a tentative D call TRBD2 (6 bases). Germline V CDR1 and CDR2: SGHDN, FVKESK. V was trimmed by 0 bases and J by 14 bases, leaving 17 bases between them. This CDR3 contains 14 residues. The CDR3 is CASSQDLRRGPEFF. The DNA for the CDR3 is TGTGCCAGCAGCCAAGATCTTCGGCGGGGACCTGAGTTCTTC.

This clonotype was counted many times. This chain links TRBV6-6 with TRBJ2-1; D call uncertain. Looked up from germline, CDR1 is MNHNY and CDR2 is SVGAGI (reference sequence). Trimming stripped 6 bases from V and 6 bases from J, with 15 bases between. The CDR3 spans 14 residues. The chain's CDR3 is CASSPDPLGNEQFF. The CDR3 nucleotides are TGTGCCAGCAGCCCTGACCCCCTCGGCAATGAGCAGTTCTTC.

This clonotype has more than one count but fewer than ten. The chain uses TRBV19 and TRBJ2-1; no firm D call. V lost 5 bases and J lost 9, with 14 bases in between. The germline V gene encodes CDR1 LNHDA and CDR2 SQIVND (reference sequence). The CDR3 is 13 residues long. The CDR3 sequence: CASSPRNPPEQFF. DNA of the CDR3: TGTGCCAGTAGTCCGCGAAACCCTCCTGAGCAGTTCTTC.

The gene calls are TRBV29-1 and TRBJ1-2, with D tentatively TRBD1 (5 bases). The germline CDR1 and CDR2 sequences are SQVTM and ANQGSEA. This CDR3 is built from 14 residues. V was clipped by 3 bases and J by 7 bases, with 18 bases between them. The CDR3 nucleotides read TGCAGCGTTGACGTGGCAGGGAGATCTTCTGGCTACACCTTC. Translated: CSVDVAGRSSGYTF.

This clonotype has only one observation. The chain is built from TRBV2 and TRBJ2-1; D is uncertain. Trimming removed 4 bases from V and 3 bases from J, with 7 bases in between. The CDR3 is made up of 13 amino acids. Germline assignment: CDR1 SNHLY and CDR2 FYNNEI. The CDR3: CASSAFSYNEQFF. The CDR3 coding sequence is TGTGCCAGCAGTGCATTTAGCTACAATGAGCAGTTCTTC.

The table lists this clonotype with many counts. The rearrangement links TRBV18 to TRBJ2-1; tentative D call: TRBD1 (5 bases). This CDR3 is built from 13 residues. V gave up 4 bases and J gave up 2 bases, with 6 bases separating them. The germline V gene has CDR1 KGHSH and CDR2 LQKENI. CDR3 in amino acids: CASSQQAYNEQFF. The CDR3 nucleotides read TGTGCCAGCTCACAACAGGCCTACAATGAGCAGTTCTTC.

This clonotype has ten or more counts. The V call is TRBV9, the J call TRBJ2-2; possible D gene TRBD2, 6 bases. The germline gives CDR1 SGDLS, CDR2 YYNGEE. Trimming took 10 bases from V and 2 from J, leaving 18 bases between them. This CDR3 region has 15 residues. CDR3 in amino acids: CASSGGNANTGELFF. CDR3 in DNA: TGTGCCTCCAGCGGCGGGAACGCCAACACCGGGGAGCTGTTTTTT. The full variable domain, its missing parts supplied by reference TRBV9 and TRBJ2-2, is DSGVTQTPKHLITATGQRVTLRCSPRSGDLSVYWYQQSLDQGLQFLIQYYNGEERAKGNILERFSAQQFPDLHSELNLSSLELGDSALYFCASSGGNANTGELFFGEGSRLTVL.

V gene TRBV9 combines with J gene TRBJ2-3, with 7 bases that match TRBD1. This CDR3 is built from 17 residues. Germline trimming cut 3 bases from V and 2 bases from J; bases unmatched to any gene: 12. CDR1 and CDR2 (germline): SGDLS, YYNGEE. The CDR3 spells CASSAISEGQITDTQYF. The CDR3 nucleotides are TGTGCCAGCAGCGCGATCTCCGAGGGACAGATCACAGATACGCAGTATTTT.

This clonotype was seen more than once but under ten times. The rearrangement joins TRBV15 to TRBJ2-2; no clear D gene. V gave up 0 bases and J gave up 4 bases, with 6 bases separating them. Germline assignment: CDR1 LNHNV and CDR2 YYDKDF (reference sequence). The CDR3 covers 14 residues. This chain's CDR3 is CATSRDRGTGELFF. The CDR3, as DNA: TGTGCCACCAGCAGAGATCGAGGCACCGGGGAGCTGTTTTTT.

This clonotype was seen ten or more times. The V gene is TRBV20-1, the J gene TRBJ2-5; 12 positions agree with TRBD2. Per the germline V gene, CDR1 is DFQATT and CDR2 is SNEGSKA (reference sequence). The CDR3 covers 12 residues. The V gene end was trimmed by 6 bases and the J gene end by 13 bases; junction bases not matched to a gene: 9. In DNA form, the CDR3 reads TGCAGTGCGAGACTAGCGGGGGAGTCTACGTACTTC. Residues: CSARLAGESTYF.